A selection of T cell receptor beta chains follows, all from one sample in a study of CD8 T cells in ankylosing spondylitis. Using its own MiXCR run on the 5' RACE reads, TCRdb lists one record per CDR3 protein. Seen here are under 200,000 distinct CDR3 sequences, just over 9.5% observed once, and the top ten hold roughly 16%. Sequencing was performed on blood, either unsorted or a sorted T cell fraction (not recorded which). Every receptor here comes from a female donor with ankylosing spondylitis or in good health (not recorded which). The CDR3 runs from the conserved cysteine through the conserved F or W. A D gene is named only where the DNA matches it firmly. Clone size is given for some rows only: seen once, a few or many times, or a class if the clone is expanded.

clone_size	v_call	j_call	d_call	cdr3_aa	cdr3_nt
.	TRBV20-1	TRBJ2-7	.	CSARPGEVGYEQYF	TGCAGTGCTCGACCGGGGGAGGTCGGCTACGAGCAGTACTTC
.	TRBV20-1	TRBJ2-3	TRBD2	CCADGTSGIYTDTQYF	TGCTGTGCTGACGGGACTAGCGGGATCTACACAGATACGCAGTATTTT
many	TRBV29-1	TRBJ2-2	.	CSVERLNTGELFF	TGCAGCGTTGAAAGGTTGAACACCGGGGAGCTGTTTTTT
few	TRBV4-3	TRBJ1-4	.	CASSQREKLFF	TGCGCCAGCAGCCAAAGGGAAAAACTGTTTTTT
.	TRBV12-3/TRBV12-4	TRBJ1-1	.	CASRVGTYEAFF	TGTGCCAGCAGAGTCGGGACTTATGAAGCTTTCTTT
.	TRBV4-3	TRBJ2-7	TRBD2	CASSQGTSGSLTYEQYF	TGCGCCAGCAGCCAAGGTACTAGCGGGAGTTTGACCTACGAGCAGTACTTC
few	TRBV28	TRBJ2-1	.	CASQGPDEENNEQFF	TGTGCCAGCCAAGGTCCGGACGAGGAGAACAATGAGCAGTTCTTC
.	TRBV9	TRBJ1-1	.	CASTPDGMTEAFF	TGTGCCAGCACCCCCGATGGAATGACTGAAGCTTTCTTT
.	TRBV20-1	TRBJ1-1	TRBD1	CSADKGQDTEAFF	TGCAGTGCTGATAAGGGACAGGACACTGAAGCTTTCTTT
many	TRBV4-2	TRBJ1-1	.	CASRGGNTEAFF	TGTGCCAGCCGGGGCGGTAACACTGAAGCTTTCTTT
.	TRBV9	TRBJ2-5	.	CASSVVEEETQYF	TGTGCCAGCAGCGTAGTGGAGGAGGAGACCCAGTACTTC
.	TRBV5-6	TRBJ2-5	.	CASSSPRWGTQETQYF	TGTGCCAGCAGCTCCCCCCGCTGGGGGACCCAAGAGACCCAGTACTTC
few	TRBV5-1	TRBJ1-6	TRBD1	CASKGGESYNSPLHF	TGCGCCAGCAAAGGGGGCGAATCCTATAATTCACCCCTCCACTTT
few	TRBV7-9	TRBJ2-5	TRBD1	CASSPGPGTGRWETQYF	TGTGCCAGCAGCCCGGGTCCCGGGACAGGCCGTTGGGAGACCCAGTACTTC
few	TRBV4-2	TRBJ1-1	.	CASSLSLGGTEAFF	TGTGCCAGCAGCCTCAGCCTGGGTGGTACTGAAGCTTTCTTT
few	TRBV2	TRBJ1-2	.	CASDGSNYGYTF	TGTGCCAGCGACGGATCGAACTATGGCTACACCTTC
.	TRBV9	TRBJ1-1	.	CASSPKVGDTEAFF	TGTGCCAGCAGCCCCAAGGTGGGGGACACTGAAGCTTTCTTT
few	TRBV10-3	TRBJ1-6	.	CAISEGTSKLSDILHF	TGTGCCATCAGTGAGGGGACATCGAAACTGTCAGATATCCTCCACTTT
few	TRBV9	TRBJ2-5	.	CASSGTAETQYF	TGTGCCAGCAGCGGGACAGCAGAGACCCAGTACTTC
.	TRBV3-1	TRBJ1-4	.	CASSHDAATNEKLFF	TGTGCCAGCAGCCACGACGCTGCAACTAATGAAAAACTGTTTTTT
.	TRBV19	TRBJ1-1	.	CASSTKSLENTEAFF	TGTGCCAGTAGTACGAAAAGCCTGGAGAACACTGAAGCTTTCTTT